Below are 19 T cell receptor beta chains sequenced from a single sample in a study of memory CD4+ T cells and cytomegalovirus serostatus. The sort gate was single viable CD3+CD4+CD8-CD45RO+ cells for memory CD4+ T cells. The assay was immunoSEQ multiplex PCR, and TCRdb's table has in-frame clones only and misses some. The table lists tens of thousands of clones, over 60% of them singletons. The sequencing input was memory CD4+ T cells from blood. Source of these receptors: an adult in good health and CMV-seronegative.

The CDR3 nucleotides are TGCGCCAGCAGCTTGGAGCTTAGAGGGGGGCTCCGCACAGATACGCAGTATTTT. Translating gives CASSLELRGGLRTDTQYF. This sequence joins TRBV5-1 and TRBJ2-3, with D possibly being TRBD1 or TRBD2 (6 bases each). V lost 0 bases, J lost 1 base, and 18 bases lay in between. The CDR3 sequence is 18 residues long. Germline V gene lookup returns CDR1 SGHRS and CDR2 YFSETQ.

This sequence joins TRBV28 and TRBJ2-7, with a possible D match to TRBD1 (6 bases). The CDR3 has 13 amino acids. V was clipped by 5 bases and J by 2 bases, with 10 bases between them. The germline V gene encodes CDR1 MDHEN and CDR2 SYDVKM. The DNA of the CDR3 is TGTGCCAGCAGTCGACAGGAGCCCTACGAGCAGTACTTC. Translation: CASSRQEPYEQYF. Full variable domain (remainder filled in from reference TRBV28 and TRBJ2-7): DVKVTQSSRYLVKRTGEKVFLECVQDMDHENMFWYRQDPGLGLRLIYFSYDVKMKEKGDIPEGYSVSREKKERFSLILESASTNQTSMYLCASSRQEPYEQYFGPGTRLTVT.

The rearrangement joins TRBV6-5 to TRBJ1-2, with D possibly being TRBD1 (6 bases). Germline CDR1 is MNHEY and CDR2 is SVGAGI. This CDR3 has 12 amino acids. The CDR3 sequence is CASRDTNYGYTF. Written as DNA, the CDR3 is TGTGCGTCCCGGGACACGAACTATGGCTACACCTTC.

CDR3 protein: CASSLVSSVEQFF. For the CDR3, the DNA is TGTGCCAGCAGCTTGGTAAGCTCCGTCGAGCAGTTCTTC. The chain carries TRBV5-4 and TRBJ2-1; unclear D gene. Per the germline V gene, CDR1 is SGHNT and CDR2 is YYREEE (reference sequence). The CDR3 sequence is 13 residues long. V was trimmed by 0 bases and J by 10 bases, leaving 11 bases between them.

The chain employs TRBV5-5 and TRBJ2-6; D is ambiguous. V dropped 0 bases and J dropped 0 bases, with 7 bases sitting between them. The CDR3 loop spans 16 amino acids. From germline, CDR1 is SGHKS and CDR2 YYEKEE (reference sequence). The CDR3: CASSLDGYSGANVLTF. The CDR3 DNA follows: TGTGCCAGCAGCTTGGACGGGTACTCTGGGGCCAACGTCCTGACTTTC. Drawing the rest from reference TRBV5-5 and TRBJ2-6, the complete variable domain is DAGVTQSPTHLIKTRGQQVTLRCSPISGHKSVSWYQQVLGQGPQFIFQYYEKEERGRGNFPDRFSARQFPNYSSELNVNALLLGDSALYLCASSLDGYSGANVLTFGAGSRLTVL.

The chain has TRBV18 and TRBJ1-4, with D unclear. The CDR3 runs 13 residues. V was trimmed by 0 bases and J by 7 bases, leaving 6 bases between them. Looked up from germline, CDR1 is KGHSH and CDR2 is LQKENI. CDR3 sequence: CASSPPSREKLFF. DNA of the CDR3: TGTGCCAGCTCACCACCGTCTCGTGAAAAACTGTTTTTT.

The rearrangement uses TRBV10-2 and TRBJ2-3, with D possibly called TRBD1 or TRBD2 (5 bases each). Germline V CDR1 and CDR2: WSHSY, SAAADI. CDR3 size: 15 residues. The V and J ends lost 3 bases and 5 bases respectively, with 15 bases between them. The CDR3 nucleotides are TGCGCCAGCAGTGACCGAGGGGCGCTTGGAGATACGCAGTATTTT. Amino acids: CASSDRGALGDTQYF.

This chain joins TRBV9 and TRBJ1-2; D ambiguous. This CDR3 region has 15 residues. The germline V and J ends were trimmed by 0 bases and 2 bases, with 11 bases remaining between them. Per germline, CDR1 SGDLS and CDR2 YYNGEE. This chain's CDR3 is CASSVEGRPNYGYTF. For the CDR3, the DNA is TGTGCCAGCAGCGTAGAAGGCAGGCCAAACTATGGCTACACCTTC.

V gene TRBV5-1 combines with J gene TRBJ1-1; TRBD1 might be the D (5 bases). CDR3 length equals 16 residues. Germline CDR1 is SGHRS and CDR2 is YFSETQ. With 0 bases removed from V and 4 bases from J, the gap between germline ends came to 16 bases. The CDR3 is CASSLDGGSRSTEAFF. In DNA form, the CDR3 reads TGCGCCAGCAGCTTGGACGGGGGAAGTCGAAGCACTGAAGCTTTCTTT.

This rearrangement joins TRBV11-1 to TRBJ1-1; 9 bases are shared with TRBD1. The V segment lost 1 base and the J segment 3 bases; nucleotides outside the gene matches: 12. The CDR3 runs 18 residues. Per the germline V gene, CDR1 is SGHAT and CDR2 is FQDESV (reference sequence). The CDR3 spells CASSLVWGQGNSYTEAFF. DNA for the CDR3: TGTGCCAGCAGCTTAGTATGGGGACAGGGTAACTCGTACACTGAAGCTTTCTTT. Variable domain in full (rest from reference TRBV11-1 and TRBJ1-1): EAEVAQSPRYKITEKSQAVAFWCDPISGHATLYWYRQILGQGPELLVQFQDESVVDDSQLPKDRFSAERLKGVDSTLKIQPAELGDSAMYLCASSLVWGQGNSYTEAFFGQGTRLTVV.

The V call is TRBV10-2, the J call TRBJ1-5, with 9 positions matching TRBD1. The trim removed 10 bases at V and 6 bases at J, leaving 7 bases unmatched. CDR1 is WSHSY, CDR2 SAAADI, per germline. CDR3 length equals 13 residues. CDR3 nucleotide sequence: TGCGCCACGGGACAGGGTGCCGGTCAGCCCCAGCATTTT. It translates to CATGQGAGQPQHF.

The chain joins TRBV5-1 to TRBJ1-1; 8 positions match TRBD1. J gave up 0 bases and V 4 bases, and 8 bases lay outside the gene matches. This CDR3 region has 16 residues. Germline lookup yields CDR1 SGHRS and CDR2 YFSETQ. CDR3 nucleotide sequence: TGCGCCAGCAGCCCCAGGACAGGGCAGGTGAACACTGAAGCTTTCTTT. Translation gives CASSPRTGQVNTEAFF.

J is TRBJ2-1 and V is TRBV7-2, with D perhaps matching TRBD1 (5 bases). The CDR3 has 16 amino acids. The V and J ends lost 4 bases and 4 bases respectively, with 17 bases between them. The germline CDR1 and CDR2 sequences are SGHTA and FQGNSA. This CDR3 is CASSSSVWGQYNEQFF. Here the CDR3 DNA reads TGTGCCAGCAGCTCTTCTGTGTGGGGCCAATACAATGAGCAGTTCTTC.

The gene calls are TRBV19 and TRBJ2-3; TRBD1 aligns across 8 bases. Germline V lookup: CDR1 LNHDA, CDR2 SQIVND (reference sequence). The V segment lost 4 bases and the J segment 1 base; nucleotides outside the gene matches: 4. The CDR3 is made up of 15 amino acids. This chain's CDR3 is CASSTTGVGTDTQYF. The CDR3 bases are TGTGCCAGTAGTACGACAGGGGTGGGCACAGATACGCAGTATTTT.

About this clone itself: An end of the junction does not agree with germline; a read error may underlie this. The V call is TRBV18, the J call TRBJ2-7; the D gene is possibly TRBD1 (6 bases). Germline-derived CDR1 and CDR2 are KGHSH and LQKENI. The CDR3 runs to 13 residues. As DNA, the CDR3 is TGTGCCAGCTCACCGGGACAATCCTTCGAGCAGTACTTC. This encodes CASSPGQSFEQYF.

The chain uses TRBV5-1 and TRBJ1-3, with D uncertain. V was clipped by 4 bases and J by 0 bases, with 11 bases between them. The germline gives CDR1 SGHRS, CDR2 YFSETQ. CDR3 length: 15 amino acids. The CDR3 spells CASSLTLSSGNTIYF. The CDR3 DNA is TGCGCCAGCAGCCTAACGCTGAGCTCTGGAAACACCATATATTTT. Drawing the rest from reference TRBV5-1 and TRBJ1-3, the complete variable domain is KAGVTQTPRYLIKTRGQQVTLSCSPISGHRSVSWYQQTPGQGLQFLFEYFSETQRNKGNFPGRFSGRQFSNSRSEMNVSTLELGDSALYLCASSLTLSSGNTIYFGEGSWLTVV.

This chain joins TRBV11-1 and TRBJ2-1, with 9 bases fitting TRBD2. J was trimmed by 4 bases and V by 2 bases; bases with no gene match: 6. The length of the CDR3 is 16 residues. Germline V gene sequence: CDR1 SGHAT, CDR2 FQDESV (reference sequence). The CDR3, as DNA: TGTGCCAGCAGCTTACACGGACTAGCGAAGTACAATGAGCAGTTCTTC. The encoded protein is CASSLHGLAKYNEQFF.

Turning to this clone: Other DNA sequences of this sample code for an identical CDR3. The gene calls are TRBV7-2 and TRBJ2-7; no clear D gene. The CDR3 contains 11 residues. The V end lost 4 bases, the J end lost 2 bases, and 3 bases lay between the germline ends. Per the germline V gene, CDR1 is SGHTA and CDR2 is FQGNSA. CDR3 residues: CASSSTYEQYF. DNA for the CDR3: TGTGCCAGCAGCTCGACCTACGAGCAGTACTTC.

V usage is TRBV11-2 and J usage is TRBJ1-5; D unclear. Germline lookup yields CDR1 SGHAT and CDR2 FQNNGV. This CDR3 comprises 13 residues. V lost 3 bases to trimming and J lost 4 bases, with 7 bases between them. The CDR3 nucleotides are TGTGCCAGCAGCTTTTCCCGTAATCAGCCCCAGCATTTT. This codes for CASSFSRNQPQHF.